This T cell receptor (beta chain) originates from a study of blood T cell repertoires in COVID-19. Overall study: Nucleic acid was either cDNA or gDNA, and it came from T cells, B-cell-depleted T cells, or PBMCs.

The J segment lost 5 bases and the V segment lost 5 bases, leaving 5 bases of the junction unmatched. CDR1 and CDR2 (germline): SGHTA, FQGTGA. The CDR3 consists of 14 residues. Per the original data handling: Nucleated cell number was recorded as an estimate derived from reference gene primer amplification. Some clones are missing from TCRdb's copy, which holds only in-frame ones; the method was immunoSEQ multiplex PCR. That table furnishes V, J and clone size, whereas the DNA furnished D and trimming. Seen here are around 480,000 clones, about nine tenths observed once, and the top ten hold 0.65% to 0.9%. Everyone who took part was about 18 to 89 years old, and they came from fewer than 25 US areas. Assignments of participants to cohorts depended upon their own reported clinical history.

The sequence was collected from a woman aged 18-30 years who had recovered from COVID-19. The sequenced material came from PBMCs or T cells enriched from blood (not recorded which). The gene calls are TRBV7-3 and TRBJ2-2; 7 nucleotides agree with TRBD2. The DNA of the CDR3 is TGTGCCAGCAGCCCCCCGGGGGGAACCGGGGAGCTGTTTTTT. Translation: CASSPPGGTGELFF. Based on the CDR3 plus reference TRBV7-3 and TRBJ2-2, the full variable domain is GAGVSQTPSNKVTEKGKYVELRCDPISGHTALYWYRQSLGQGPEFLIYFQGTGAADDSGLPNDRFFAVRPEGSVSTLKIQRTERGDSAVYLCASSPPGGTGELFFGEGSRLTVL.